The clone carrying this T cell receptor (beta chain) counts as medium-sized (0.01 to 0.1%). There are 16 residues in the CDR3. Germline lookup yields CDR1 SGHNT and CDR2 YENEEA. After removal of 5 bases from V and 2 bases from J, the junction contained 7 bases not matched to a gene. Sequenced by immunoSEQ multiplex PCR; TCRdb stores in-frame clones only, minus some. The sample carries 2,100 or so clones, roughly 20% recorded once. The data derive from a study of T cells in localized non-small cell lung cancer. The V gene is TRBV11-3, the J gene TRBJ2-1, with TRBD1 matching 9 bases. The clonotype originates from a woman aged 40-70 years with stage I lung adenocarcinoma. The specimen comprised lung tumor tissue, sampled before any cancer treatment. The DNA for the CDR3 is TGTGCCAGCAGCCGACGGACAGGGGTAACCTACAATGAGCAGTTCTTC. Translating it yields CASSRRTGVTYNEQFF. Filled out from reference TRBV11-3 and TRBJ2-1, the complete variable domain reads EAGVVQSPRYKIIEKKQPVAFWCNPISGHNTLYWYLQNLGQGPELLIRYENEEAVDDSQLPKDRFSAERLKGVDSTLKIQPAELGDSAVYLCASSRRTGVTYNEQFFGPGTRLTVL.